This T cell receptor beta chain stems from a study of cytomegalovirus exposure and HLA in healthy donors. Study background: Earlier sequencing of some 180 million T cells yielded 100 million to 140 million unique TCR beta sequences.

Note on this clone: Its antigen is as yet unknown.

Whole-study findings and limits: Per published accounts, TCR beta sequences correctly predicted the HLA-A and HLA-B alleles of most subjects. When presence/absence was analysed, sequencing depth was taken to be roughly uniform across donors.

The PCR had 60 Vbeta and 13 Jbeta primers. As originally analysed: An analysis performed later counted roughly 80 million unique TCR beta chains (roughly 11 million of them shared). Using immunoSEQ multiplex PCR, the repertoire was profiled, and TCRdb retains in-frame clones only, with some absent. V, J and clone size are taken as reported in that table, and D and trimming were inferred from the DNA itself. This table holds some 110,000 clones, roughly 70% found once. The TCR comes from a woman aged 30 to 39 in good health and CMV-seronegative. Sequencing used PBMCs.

This CDR3 is CASSGGSTKTNYNEQFF. The CDR3 DNA reads as TGCGCCAGCAGCGGCGGGTCGACAAAAACTAACTACAATGAGCAGTTCTTC. The J gene is TRBJ2-1, the V gene TRBV5-1, with D possibly being TRBD2 (5 bases). Trimming left V 4 bases short and J 3 bases short, with 20 bases between. The CDR3 covers 17 residues. Germline V gene lookup returns CDR1 SGHRS and CDR2 YFSETQ.